Listed here are 16 T cell receptor beta chains from one sample, sequenced in a study of patients and donors after allogeneic stem cell transplantation. TCRdb reprocessed the RT-PCR reads with MiXCR, giving one entry per CDR3 protein. The table has approximately 200,000 distinct CDR3 sequences, about 37% seen once. Sequenced: blood, either unsorted or a sorted T cell fraction (not recorded which). Receptors were obtained from a human donor who was either an allogeneic HSCT recipient or a stem cell or donor lymphocyte infusion donor (not recorded which). It is not recorded whose cells these are; they may come from a transplant donor.

This chain connects TRBV6-1 to TRBJ1-1; D remains unclear. The CDR3 totals 12 residues. The V end lost 3 bases, the J end lost 3 bases, and 5 bases lay between the germline ends. Germline lookup yields CDR1 MNHNS and CDR2 SASEGT. CDR3 DNA sequence: TGTGCCAGCAGTGACGTTTACACTGAAGCTTTCTTT. It specifies CASSDVYTEAFF.

This clonotype was picked up a small number of times. This CDR3 is CASTEGATDTQYF. In DNA, the CDR3 is TGTGCCAGCACTGAGGGAGCGACAGATACGCAGTATTTT. J is TRBJ2-3 and V is TRBV12-3 or TRBV12-4, with a possible D match to TRBD2 (5 bases). The CDR3 covers 13 residues. V lost 7 bases and J lost 3, with 11 bases in between.

The gene calls are TRBV15 and TRBJ2-1; no clear D. V was shortened by 0 bases and J by 3 bases, with 9 bases between the two germline ends. The CDR3 sequence is 15 residues long. Per germline, CDR1 LNHNV and CDR2 YYDKDF (reference sequence). The CDR3 is CATSRDAASYNEQFF. The CDR3 DNA is TGTGCCACCAGCAGAGATGCGGCTAGCTACAATGAGCAGTTCTTC.

The chain carries TRBV28 and TRBJ2-7, with D hard to call. Germline CDR1 reads MDHEN; CDR2 reads SYDVKM. Trimming took off 2 bases at V and 4 bases at J, with 3 bases between the two ends. The CDR3 extends over 11 amino acids. The CDR3 is CASSLKYEQYF. DNA of the CDR3: TGTGCCAGCAGTTTAAAATACGAGCAGTACTTC.

This clonotype was counted between two and nine times. The rearrangement links TRBV12-5 to TRBJ1-4; D is unclear. Germline lookup yields CDR1 LGHNT and CDR2 FRNRAP. V was shortened by 3 bases and J by 8 bases, with 13 bases between the two germline ends. The CDR3 totals 14 residues. The CDR3 coding sequence is TGTGCTAGTGGTTTAATCGGGGAGCACGAAAAACTGTTTTTT. Amino acid sequence: CASGLIGEHEKLFF.

This clonotype was observed a few times. The V call is TRBV29-1, the J call TRBJ1-5; 11 bases map to TRBD1. J was trimmed by 5 bases and V by 4 bases; bases with no gene match: 4. The CDR3 is 14 residues long. Germline-derived CDR1 and CDR2 are SQVTM and ANQGSEA. The CDR3: CSVVGTGGDQPQHF. CDR3 nucleotides: TGCAGCGTTGTCGGGACAGGGGGGGATCAGCCCCAGCATTTT.

This chain connects TRBV28 to TRBJ1-5; 9 bases are a match to TRBD1. The CDR3 consists of 14 residues. The V and J ends lost 8 bases and 1 base, in that order; junction bases with no gene match: 3. The V gene's germline CDR1 is MDHEN and CDR2 SYDVKM. As DNA, the CDR3 is TGTGCCAGCGACAGGGGGGGGAGCAATCAGCCCCAGCATTTT. Protein: CASDRGGSNQPQHF.

The chain links TRBV4-3 to TRBJ2-3, with D perhaps matching TRBD1 (5 bases). The V end lost 0 bases, the J end lost 8 bases, and 12 bases lay between the germline ends. Germline assignment: CDR1 LGHNA and CDR2 YSLEER. CDR3 length: 14 amino acids. CDR3 in DNA: TGCGCCAGCAGCCAAGATGGGTGGGGCGGTACGCAGTATTTT. Amino acids: CASSQDGWGGTQYF.

This clonotype was observed at least ten times. The chain combines TRBV15 with TRBJ1-4; maybe TRBD1 (5 bases). Trimming pared 0 bases from V and 8 bases from J, leaving 13 bases between. The CDR3 consists of 15 residues. CDR1 is LNHNV and CDR2 is YYDKDF in the germline V gene (reference sequence). The CDR3 nucleotides are TGTGCCACCAGCAGAGATAGTGGGACCGGGGAAAAACTGTTTTTT. Amino acids: CATSRDSGTGEKLFF. Looking up the rest from reference TRBV15 and TRBJ1-4 gives the full variable domain: DAMVIQNPRYQVTQFGKPVTLSCSQTLNHNVMYWYQQKSSQAPKLLFHYYDKDFNNEADTPDNFQSRRPNTSFCFLDIRSPGLGDTAMYLCATSRDSGTGEKLFFGSGTQLSVL.

The chain employs TRBV27 and TRBJ1-2; D is undetermined. V was clipped by 5 bases and J by 6 bases, with 19 bases between them. CDR3 size: 15 residues. Germline CDR1 MNHEY, CDR2 SMNVEV (reference sequence). The DNA for the CDR3 is TGTGCCAGCAGTGCCGCGAGGACCTGGGAGGATGGCTACACCTTC. This translates into CASSAARTWEDGYTF.

V is TRBV9 and J is TRBJ2-3, with 10 bases identical to TRBD2. Per the germline V gene, CDR1 is SGDLS and CDR2 is YYNGEE. V lost 0 bases and J lost 4; bases outside the gene matches: 5. The CDR3 totals 16 residues. CDR3 nucleotide sequence: TGTGCCAGCAGCGTAGAGGCTAGCGGGGGATCAGATACGCAGTATTTT. This gives the protein CASSVEASGGSDTQYF.

The chain links TRBV7-3 to TRBJ2-7; D is perhaps TRBD2 (5 bases). Germline V CDR1 and CDR2: SGHTA, FQGTGA. This CDR3 region has 13 residues. Trimming left V 4 bases short and J 9 bases short, with 16 bases between. The CDR3 reads CASSSNIGLRQYF. CDR3 in DNA: TGTGCCAGCAGCTCCAACATCGGACTGCGGCAGTACTTC.

The genes are TRBV20-1 and TRBJ2-3; D not certain. Germline V CDR1 and CDR2: DFQATT, SNEGSKA (reference sequence). Trimming shortened V by 6 bases and J by 5 bases, and 15 bases separated the two germline ends. The CDR3 contains 13 residues. Here the CDR3 reads CSAGPLEGDTQYF. CDR3 coding DNA: TGCAGTGCAGGTCCCCTAGAAGGAGATACGCAGTATTTT.

The CDR3 DNA is TGCGCCAGCAGACTCAATCGACAGGGCGGGTATGGCTACACCTTC. Its translation is CASRLNRQGGYGYTF. This chain uses TRBV5-1 with TRBJ1-2, with 7 bases identical to TRBD1. The CDR3 is 15 amino acids. Per germline, CDR1 SGHRS and CDR2 YFSETQ. V lost 5 bases and J lost 5; bases outside the gene matches: 12.

J is TRBJ2-1 and V is TRBV5-1, with TRBD2 matching over 8 bases. In germline, CDR1 is SGHRS, CDR2 YFSETQ. The V and J ends lost 0 bases and 0 bases, in that order; junction bases with no gene match: 2. The CDR3 length is 16 residues. The CDR3 coding sequence is TGCGCCAGCAGCTTGGTTAGCGGGGTCTCCTACAATGAGCAGTTCTTC. It specifies CASSLVSGVSYNEQFF.

This chain connects TRBV5-1 to TRBJ1-2; 7 bases map to TRBD1. The CDR3 length is 13 residues. Germline V gives CDR1 SGHRS, CDR2 YFSETQ. V was pared by 4 bases and J by 7 bases, with 7 bases of the junction left unmatched. In nucleotides, the CDR3 is TGCGCCAGCAGCGAAGACAGGGCCTCTGGCTACACCTTC. Its translation is CASSEDRASGYTF. The full variable domain, completed using reference TRBV5-1 and TRBJ1-2, is KAGVTQTPRYLIKTRGQQVTLSCSPISGHRSVSWYQQTPGQGLQFLFEYFSETQRNKGNFPGRFSGRQFSNSRSEMNVSTLELGDSALYLCASSEDRASGYTFGSGTRLTVV.